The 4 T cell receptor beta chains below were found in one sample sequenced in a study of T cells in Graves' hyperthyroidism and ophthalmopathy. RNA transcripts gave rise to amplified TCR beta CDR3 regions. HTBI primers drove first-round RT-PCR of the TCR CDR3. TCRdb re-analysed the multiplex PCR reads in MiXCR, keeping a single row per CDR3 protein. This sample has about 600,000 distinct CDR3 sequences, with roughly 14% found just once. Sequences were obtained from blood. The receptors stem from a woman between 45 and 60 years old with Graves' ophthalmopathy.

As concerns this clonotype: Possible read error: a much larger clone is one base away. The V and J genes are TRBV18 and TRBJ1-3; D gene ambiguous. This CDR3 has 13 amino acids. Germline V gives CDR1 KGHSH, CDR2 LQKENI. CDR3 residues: CASSHETGNTIHF. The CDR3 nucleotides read TGTGCCAGCTCACATGAGACCGGAAACACCATACATTTT.

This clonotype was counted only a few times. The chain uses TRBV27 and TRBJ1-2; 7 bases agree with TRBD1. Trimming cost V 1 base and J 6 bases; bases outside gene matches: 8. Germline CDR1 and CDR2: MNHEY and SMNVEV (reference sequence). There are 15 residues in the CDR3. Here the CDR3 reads CASSLFPQGGNGYTF. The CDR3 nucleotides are TGTGCCAGCAGTTTATTTCCCCAAGGGGGCAATGGCTACACCTTC.

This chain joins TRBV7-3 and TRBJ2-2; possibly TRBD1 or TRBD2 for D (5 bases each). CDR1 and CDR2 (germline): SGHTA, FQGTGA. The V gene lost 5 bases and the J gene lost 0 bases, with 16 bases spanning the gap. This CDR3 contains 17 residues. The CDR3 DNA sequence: TGTGCCAGCAGCAAAACCGGGACCGAATCGAACACCGGGGAGCTGTTTTTT. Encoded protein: CASSKTGTESNTGELFF.

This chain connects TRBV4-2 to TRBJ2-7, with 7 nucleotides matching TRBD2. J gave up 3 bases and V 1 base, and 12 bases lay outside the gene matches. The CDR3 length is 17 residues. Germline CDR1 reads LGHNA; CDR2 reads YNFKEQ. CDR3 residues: CASSQGFWEGENYEQYF. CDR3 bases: TGTGCCAGCAGCCAAGGGTTTTGGGAGGGCGAAAACTACGAGCAGTACTTC.